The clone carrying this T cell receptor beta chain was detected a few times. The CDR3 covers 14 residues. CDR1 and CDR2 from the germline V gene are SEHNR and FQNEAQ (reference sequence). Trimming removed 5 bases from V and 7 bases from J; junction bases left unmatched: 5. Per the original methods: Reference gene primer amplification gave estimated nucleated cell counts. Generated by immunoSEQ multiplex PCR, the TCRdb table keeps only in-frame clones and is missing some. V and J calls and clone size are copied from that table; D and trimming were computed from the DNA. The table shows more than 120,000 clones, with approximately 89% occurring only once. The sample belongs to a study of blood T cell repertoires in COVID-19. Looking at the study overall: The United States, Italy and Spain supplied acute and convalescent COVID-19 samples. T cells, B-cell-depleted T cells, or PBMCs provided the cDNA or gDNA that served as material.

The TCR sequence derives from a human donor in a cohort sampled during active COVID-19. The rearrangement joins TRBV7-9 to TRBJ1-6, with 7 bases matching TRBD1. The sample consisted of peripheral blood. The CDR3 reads CASSPRGWNSPLHF. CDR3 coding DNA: TGTGCCAGCAGCCCCAGGGGGTGGAATTCACCCCTCCACTTT.